These T cell receptor beta chains were read from a single sample in a study of blood T cell repertoires in COVID-19. The data were produced by immunoSEQ multiplex PCR, yet TCRdb's version contains in-frame clones alone and is incomplete. The repertoire consists of around 39,000 clones, with about nine tenths occurring once and the leading ten covering 7.5% to 10%. Sequencing input: peripheral blood. All receptors come from a man aged 60-69 years with active COVID-19. The CDR3 runs from the conserved cysteine through the conserved F or W. A D gene is named only where the DNA matches it firmly. The size field is filled for only some rows; it gives once, few, many or a size class.

J gene: TRBJ1-2; D gene: TRBD1; V gene: TRBV10-3; clone size: -; CDR3 protein: CAISESRDRGNGYTF; CDR3 DNA: TGTGCCATCAGTGAGTCTAGGGACAGGGGCAACGGCTACACCTTC
J gene: TRBJ2-2; D gene: -; V gene: TRBV7-6; clone size: -; CDR3 protein: CASSPKIGWWGLATTGELFF; CDR3 DNA: TGTGCCAGCAGCCCAAAGATTGGATGGTGGGGCCTCGCGACCACCGGGGAGCTGTTTTTT
J gene: TRBJ2-3; D gene: TRBD2; V gene: TRBV4-2; clone size: -; CDR3 protein: CASSQDLAETTTDTQYF; CDR3 DNA: TGTGCCAGCAGCCAAGATCTAGCGGAGACAACCACAGATACGCAGTATTTT
J gene: TRBJ1-5; D gene: -; V gene: TRBV19; clone size: -; CDR3 protein: CASSIQTGNNNQPQHF; CDR3 DNA: TGTGCCAGTAGTATACAAACAGGGAATAACAATCAGCCCCAGCATTTT
J gene: TRBJ2-7; D gene: TRBD2; V gene: TRBV2; clone size: -; CDR3 protein: CASRGTSGRIYEQYF; CDR3 DNA: TGTGCCAGCAGGGGAACTAGCGGGAGGATCTACGAGCAGTACTTC
J gene: TRBJ2-3; D gene: TRBD2; V gene: TRBV3-1/TRBV3-2; clone size: once; CDR3 protein: CASSQKGLAGTSTDTQYF; CDR3 DNA: TGTGCCAGCAGCCAAAAGGGGCTAGCGGGCACTAGCACAGATACGCAGTATTTT
J gene: TRBJ2-7; D gene: TRBD2; V gene: TRBV3-1/TRBV3-2; clone size: -; CDR3 protein: CASSQDWGGSSYEQYF; CDR3 DNA: TGTGCCAGCAGCCAAGATTGGGGGGGGAGCTCCTACGAGCAGTACTTC
J gene: TRBJ2-1; D gene: -; V gene: TRBV6-1; clone size: -; CDR3 protein: CASSEAWSSYNEQFF; CDR3 DNA: TGTGCCAGCAGTGAAGCTTGGAGCTCCTACAATGAGCAGTTCTTC
J gene: TRBJ2-1; D gene: TRBD2; V gene: TRBV27; clone size: -; CDR3 protein: CASSPGTSGYSSYNEQFF; CDR3 DNA: TGTGCCAGCAGCCCCGGGACTAGCGGATATAGCTCCTACAATGAGCAGTTCTTC
J gene: TRBJ2-5; D gene: TRBD1; V gene: TRBV19; clone size: -; CDR3 protein: CASARGKETQYF; CDR3 DNA: TGTGCCAGTGCCAGGGGGAAAGAGACCCAGTACTTC
J gene: TRBJ2-7; D gene: -; V gene: TRBV28; clone size: once; CDR3 protein: CASSSPDRTRNTYEQYF; CDR3 DNA: TGTGCCAGCAGTTCCCCGGACAGAACACGTAACACCTACGAGCAGTACTTC
J gene: TRBJ1-2; D gene: -; V gene: TRBV19; clone size: -; CDR3 protein: CASSIASRTLPNYGYTF; CDR3 DNA: TGTGCCAGTAGTATAGCTTCTCGGACACTCCCTAACTATGGCTACACCTTC
J gene: TRBJ2-2; D gene: TRBD2; V gene: TRBV9; clone size: -; CDR3 protein: CASSVGSGVDGGELFF; CDR3 DNA: TGTGCCAGCAGCGTAGGAAGCGGGGTGGACGGCGGGGAGCTGTTTTTT
J gene: TRBJ2-7; D gene: -; V gene: TRBV6-6; clone size: -; CDR3 protein: CASSFLVGSSYEQYF; CDR3 DNA: TGTGCCAGCAGTTTCCTCGTGGGCAGCTCCTACGAGCAGTACTTC
J gene: TRBJ1-2; D gene: -; V gene: TRBV6-2/TRBV6-3; clone size: -; CDR3 protein: CASTPAGLVYTF; CDR3 DNA: TGTGCCAGCACCCCAGCCGGACTCGTCTACACCTTC
J gene: TRBJ1-2; D gene: TRBD1; V gene: TRBV7-2; clone size: -; CDR3 protein: CASSSMTGYGYTF; CDR3 DNA: TGTGCCAGCAGCTCTATGACAGGGTATGGCTACACCTTC
J gene: TRBJ2-3; D gene: -; V gene: TRBV6-1; clone size: -; CDR3 protein: CASSEVGGPRDPGDSDTQYF; CDR3 DNA: TGTGCCAGCAGTGAAGTCGGGGGTCCCAGGGACCCGGGAGACTCAGATACGCAGTATTTT
J gene: TRBJ1-5; D gene: -; V gene: TRBV7-6; clone size: -; CDR3 protein: CASSVGGYSNQPQHF; CDR3 DNA: TGTGCCAGCAGCGTCGGAGGGTATAGCAATCAGCCCCAGCATTTT
J gene: TRBJ2-1; D gene: -; V gene: TRBV6-6; clone size: -; CDR3 protein: CASKWGPNEQFF; CDR3 DNA: TGTGCCAGCAAATGGGGGCCCAATGAGCAGTTCTTC
J gene: TRBJ2-2; D gene: TRBD1; V gene: TRBV30; clone size: -; CDR3 protein: CAWSLGQGAGELFF; CDR3 DNA: TGTGCCTGGTCGTTGGGACAGGGCGCCGGGGAGCTGTTTTTT
J gene: TRBJ1-1; D gene: -; V gene: TRBV7-9; clone size: -; CDR3 protein: CASSLVSEAFF; CDR3 DNA: TGTGCCAGCAGCTTAGTATCTGAAGCTTTCTTT
J gene: TRBJ2-2; D gene: -; V gene: TRBV18; clone size: -; CDR3 protein: CASSPKPGFGELFF; CDR3 DNA: TGTGCCAGCTCGCCAAAACCAGGGTTCGGGGAGCTGTTTTTT
J gene: TRBJ2-7; D gene: -; V gene: TRBV30; clone size: few; CDR3 protein: CAWSANYEQYF; CDR3 DNA: TGTGCCTGGAGTGCCAACTACGAGCAGTACTTC
J gene: TRBJ2-1; D gene: -; V gene: TRBV3-1/TRBV3-2; clone size: -; CDR3 protein: CASSLSGGEQFF; CDR3 DNA: TGTGCCAGCAGCCTGTCCGGGGGTGAGCAGTTCTTC
J gene: TRBJ1-1; D gene: TRBD1; V gene: TRBV7-2; clone size: once; CDR3 protein: CASRMGQANTEAFF; CDR3 DNA: TGTGCCAGCAGGATGGGACAGGCGAACACTGAAGCTTTCTTT
J gene: TRBJ2-5; D gene: TRBD2; V gene: TRBV4-1; clone size: -; CDR3 protein: CASSQARGLAGEETQYF; CDR3 DNA: TGCGCCAGCAGCCAAGCGAGGGGACTAGCGGGAGAGGAGACCCAGTACTTC
J gene: TRBJ1-2; D gene: TRBD1; V gene: TRBV12-3/TRBV12-4; clone size: -; CDR3 protein: CASTMDRDYGYTF; CDR3 DNA: TGTGCCAGCACCATGGACAGGGACTATGGCTACACCTTC
J gene: TRBJ1-5; D gene: -; V gene: TRBV7-2; clone size: -; CDR3 protein: CASSSAGKPQHF; CDR3 DNA: TGTGCCAGCAGCTCCGCAGGGAAGCCCCAGCATTTT
J gene: TRBJ1-1; D gene: -; V gene: TRBV4-1; clone size: -; CDR3 protein: CASSQDPTGNTEAFF; CDR3 DNA: TGCGCCAGCAGCCAAGATCCAACAGGGAACACTGAAGCTTTCTTT
J gene: TRBJ1-1; D gene: TRBD1; V gene: TRBV30; clone size: few; CDR3 protein: CAWNTGQGAYEAFF; CDR3 DNA: TGTGCCTGGAATACCGGACAGGGGGCTTATGAAGCTTTCTTT
J gene: TRBJ2-1; D gene: -; V gene: TRBV12-3/TRBV12-4; clone size: -; CDR3 protein: CASSSGGINEQFF; CDR3 DNA: TGTGCCAGCAGCTCGGGCGGGATAAATGAGCAGTTCTTC
J gene: TRBJ1-2; D gene: TRBD1; V gene: TRBV12-3/TRBV12-4; clone size: -; CDR3 protein: CASTSGQRNTF; CDR3 DNA: TGTGCCAGCACATCGGGACAGCGAAACACCTTC
J gene: TRBJ2-1; D gene: TRBD1; V gene: TRBV19; clone size: -; CDR3 protein: CASSPGQFYNEQFF; CDR3 DNA: TGTGCCAGTAGTCCGGGACAGTTCTACAATGAGCAGTTCTTC
J gene: TRBJ2-2; D gene: -; V gene: TRBV7-3; clone size: -; CDR3 protein: CASSRTGELFF; CDR3 DNA: TGTGCCAGCAGCAGGACAGGGGAGCTGTTTTTT
J gene: TRBJ2-2; D gene: TRBD2; V gene: TRBV10-3; clone size: -; CDR3 protein: CAIGAGGPDTGELFF; CDR3 DNA: TGTGCCATCGGGGCGGGAGGGCCGGACACCGGGGAGCTGTTTTTT
J gene: TRBJ1-1; D gene: -; V gene: TRBV5-6; clone size: -; CDR3 protein: CASSFLRSTGNTEAFF; CDR3 DNA: TGTGCCAGCAGCTTCCTACGTTCGACAGGGAACACTGAAGCTTTCTTT
J gene: TRBJ2-2; D gene: -; V gene: TRBV7-2; clone size: -; CDR3 protein: CASRQTNTGELFF; CDR3 DNA: TGTGCCAGCCGACAGACGAACACCGGGGAGCTGTTTTTT
J gene: TRBJ2-1; D gene: -; V gene: TRBV3-1/TRBV3-2; clone size: -; CDR3 protein: CASSLSRGPDEQFF; CDR3 DNA: TGTGCCAGCAGCCTCAGCCGAGGGCCCGATGAGCAGTTCTTC